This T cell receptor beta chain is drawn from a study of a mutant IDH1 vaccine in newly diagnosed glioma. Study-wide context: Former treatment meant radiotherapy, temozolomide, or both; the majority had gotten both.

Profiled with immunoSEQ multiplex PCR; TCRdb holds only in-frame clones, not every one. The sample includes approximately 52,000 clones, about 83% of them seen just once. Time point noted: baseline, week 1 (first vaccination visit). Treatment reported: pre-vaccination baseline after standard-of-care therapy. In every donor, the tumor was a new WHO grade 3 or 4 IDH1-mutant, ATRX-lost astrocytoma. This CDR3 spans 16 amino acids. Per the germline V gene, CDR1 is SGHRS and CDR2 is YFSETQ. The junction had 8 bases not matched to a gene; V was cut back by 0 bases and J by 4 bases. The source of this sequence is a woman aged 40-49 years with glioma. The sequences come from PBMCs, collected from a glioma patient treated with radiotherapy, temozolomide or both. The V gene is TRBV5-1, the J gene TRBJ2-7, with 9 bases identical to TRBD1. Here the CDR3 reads CASSLAGTGNLYEQYF. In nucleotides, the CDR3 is TGCGCCAGCAGCTTGGCGGGGACAGGGAACCTATACGAGCAGTACTTC. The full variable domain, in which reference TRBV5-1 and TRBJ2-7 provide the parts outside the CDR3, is KAGVTQTPRYLIKTRGQQVTLSCSPISGHRSVSWYQQTPGQGLQFLFEYFSETQRNKGNFPGRFSGRQFSNSRSEMNVSTLELGDSALYLCASSLAGTGNLYEQYFGPGTRLTVT.